This is a list of T cell receptor beta chains from one sample in a study of blood T cell repertoires in COVID-19. Clones were sequenced by immunoSEQ multiplex PCR, and TCRdb holds only the in-frame ones, with some missing. The sample shows 180,000 or so clones, about 84% of them seen only once. Sequenced input: PBMCs or T cells enriched from blood (not recorded which). The receptor source for this set is a woman aged 25 to 45 who had recovered from COVID-19. Each CDR3 is given with its conserved first and last residue. A D gene is named only where the DNA matches it firmly. Not every row has a clone size; where given, it reads once, few, many or a size class.

v_gene,j_gene,d_gene,abundance,CDR3nt,CDR3aa
TRBV27,TRBJ2-1,.,.,TGTGCCAGCAGTTACGGTTCCGCCAATGAGCAGTTCTTC,CASSYGSANEQFF
TRBV19,TRBJ2-5,.,few,TGTGCCAGTAGGCAAGCGGGAGAGACCCAGTACTTC,CASRQAGETQYF
TRBV11-3,TRBJ2-5,TRBD2,.,TGTGCCAGCAGTCCTAGCGGGAATCTTGAGACCCAGTACTTC,CASSPSGNLETQYF
TRBV12-3/TRBV12-4,TRBJ2-1,TRBD2,.,TGTGCCAGCAGCGGCGGGAGGCGCGATGAGCAGTTCTTC,CASSGGRRDEQFF
TRBV13,TRBJ2-3,TRBD2,.,TGTGCCAGCAGCTTAAGGAATGCGGGGGGCACAGATACGCAGTATTTT,CASSLRNAGGTDTQYF
TRBV7-9,TRBJ1-2,.,once,TGTGCCAGCCGCCCCATGCTGGAGAATGGCTACACCTTC,CASRPMLENGYTF
TRBV2,TRBJ2-2,.,.,TGTGCCAGCAGTGAATTTTATCCCGGGGAGCTGTTTTTT,CASSEFYPGELFF
TRBV7-2,TRBJ2-3,TRBD2,.,TGTGCCAGCAGCTTAGGCTCTAGCGGGCTCACAGATACGCAGTATTTT,CASSLGSSGLTDTQYF
TRBV7-3,TRBJ2-7,TRBD2,.,TGTGCCAGCAGCCTCACTAGCGGCTACGAGCAGTACTTC,CASSLTSGYEQYF
TRBV10-3,TRBJ1-1,.,.,TGTGCCATAACCGCAGCGGAGAACACTGAAGCTTTCTTT,CAITAAENTEAFF
TRBV12-3/TRBV12-4,TRBJ2-1,.,.,TGTGCCAGCAGTCCCCCGCGGGGTGAGCAGTTCTTC,CASSPPRGEQFF
TRBV10-3,TRBJ1-1,TRBD1,.,TGTGCCATCAGCGCCGGGACAGCGAACACTGAAGCTTTCTTT,CAISAGTANTEAFF
TRBV19,TRBJ1-5,.,.,TGTGCCAGTAGTCCCCGGGTCGATCGACTCTATAGCAATCAGCCCCAGCATTTT,CASSPRVDRLYSNQPQHF
TRBV5-4,TRBJ2-1,.,.,TGTGCCAGCAGCTTGTCTTCTGAGCAGTTCTTC,CASSLSSEQFF
TRBV19,TRBJ2-4,TRBD2,.,TGTGCCAGTAGCCTCCCCGGGACTAGTCTGACAAACATTCAGTACTTC,CASSLPGTSLTNIQYF
TRBV29-1,TRBJ2-1,.,.,TGCAGCGTTGAGTTAGGGACTTACTACAATGAGCAGTTCTTC,CSVELGTYYNEQFF
TRBV11-3,TRBJ1-5,TRBD1,.,TGTGCCAGCAGCCCGCGGGAAGGAAACAGGGGGCGTAAAGGTCAGCCCCAGCATTTT,CASSPREGNRGRKGQPQHF
TRBV4-2,TRBJ1-1,.,.,TGTGCCAGCAGTCGGGGTGTCACTGAAGCTTTCTTT,CASSRGVTEAFF
TRBV3-1/TRBV3-2,TRBJ1-1,TRBD1,.,TGTGCCAGCAGTTTGACAGGGGGCGTCACTGAAGCTTTCTTT,CASSLTGGVTEAFF
TRBV7-3,TRBJ2-1,TRBD2,.,TGTGCCAGCAGCTCAAGGGGTCTAGCGGGGGACAATGAGCAGTTCTTC,CASSSRGLAGDNEQFF
TRBV3-1/TRBV3-2,TRBJ2-2,TRBD2,.,TGTGCCAGCACCCCATGGGCTAGCGGCACCGGGGAGCTGTTTTTT,CASTPWASGTGELFF
TRBV19,TRBJ1-2,.,.,TGTGCAGTGGGGGGGTTCCCTAACTATGGCTACACCTTC,CAVGGFPNYGYTF
TRBV19,TRBJ2-2,TRBD2,.,TGTGCCAGTAGTATCCTTAGCGGGGCGAACACCGGGGAGCTGTTTTTT,CASSILSGANTGELFF
TRBV12-5,TRBJ2-1,.,.,TGTGCTAGTGGTTTTTCAGTAAACAATGAGCAGTTCTTC,CASGFSVNNEQFF
TRBV10-3,TRBJ2-1,.,.,TGTGCCATCAGTGATCCCTCACCGGCAGGGAGGCCCTACAATGAGCAGTTCTTC,CAISDPSPAGRPYNEQFF
TRBV3-1/TRBV3-2,TRBJ1-1,TRBD1,.,TGTGCCAGCAGCTTAGGACAGGGGGCCATGGCTTTCTTT,CASSLGQGAMAFF
TRBV29-1,TRBJ2-1,TRBD2,.,TGCAGCGTTGAAGATCCGTCAAGCGGGAGGGACAATGAGCAGTTCTTC,CSVEDPSSGRDNEQFF
TRBV2,TRBJ2-3,TRBD1,.,TGTGCCAGCAGCAAGACAGGGTCACGCACAGATACGCAGTATTTT,CASSKTGSRTDTQYF
TRBV7-2,TRBJ2-1,.,.,TGTGCCAGCAGCCGCGGGGACCCCTTGAATGAGCAGTTCTTC,CASSRGDPLNEQFF
TRBV29-1,TRBJ1-2,.,.,TGCGGCGCGGACGGGGTCGACTATGGCTACACCTTC,CGADGVDYGYTF
TRBV5-1,TRBJ2-7,.,once,TGCGCCAGCAGCTTGGGGGCCCAACCTGACGAGCAGTACTTC,CASSLGAQPDEQYF
TRBV6-5,TRBJ2-1,.,.,TGTGCCAGCAGTCGGGGAAATGAGCAGTTCTTC,CASSRGNEQFF
TRBV15,TRBJ1-3,.,.,TGTGCCACCAGCAGAGCCGCGGGAGGCACCATATATTTT,CATSRAAGGTIYF
TRBV6-5,TRBJ2-7,TRBD1,.,TGTGCCAGCAGTTACCCGGGACAGGGTCAGTACGAGCAGTACTTC,CASSYPGQGQYEQYF
TRBV19,TRBJ2-3,.,many,TGTGCCAGTAGTATAGAGGAGGGGTCTCAGCCAGATACGCAGTATTTT,CASSIEEGSQPDTQYF
TRBV3-1/TRBV3-2,TRBJ1-2,.,.,TGTGCCAGCAGCCAGACCTCTGACAGACCTTATGGCTACACCTTC,CASSQTSDRPYGYTF
TRBV21-1,TRBJ2-2,.,.,TGTGCCAGCAGCCTAGGGGGTTCCTCAGAGTTCACCGGGGAGCTGTTTTTT,CASSLGGSSEFTGELFF
TRBV2,TRBJ1-4,.,.,TGTGCCACCAACAGGGTCGGAGAAAAACTGTTTTTT,CATNRVGEKLFF